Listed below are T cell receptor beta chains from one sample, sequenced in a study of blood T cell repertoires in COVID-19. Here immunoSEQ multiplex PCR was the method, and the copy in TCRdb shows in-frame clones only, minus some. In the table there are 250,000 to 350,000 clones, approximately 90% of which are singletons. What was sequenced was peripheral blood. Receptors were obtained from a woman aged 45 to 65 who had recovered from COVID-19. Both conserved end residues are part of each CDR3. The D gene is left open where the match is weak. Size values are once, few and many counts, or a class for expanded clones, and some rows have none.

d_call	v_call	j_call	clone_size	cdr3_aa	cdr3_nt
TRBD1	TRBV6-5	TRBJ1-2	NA	CASSWGGQGANYGYTF	TGTGCCAGCAGTTGGGGCGGACAGGGGGCCAACTATGGCTACACCTTC
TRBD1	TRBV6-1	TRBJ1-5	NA	CASSVRQGARNQPQHF	TGTGCCAGCAGTGTACGACAGGGGGCGCGGAATCAGCCCCAGCATTTT
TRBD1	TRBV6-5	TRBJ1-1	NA	CASSYATGGAAEAFF	TGTGCCAGCAGTTACGCCACAGGGGGCGCAGCTGAAGCTTTCTTT
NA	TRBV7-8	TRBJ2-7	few	CASSLVVVGGGEQYF	TGTGCCAGCAGCTTAGTTGTGGTGGGGGGAGGAGAGCAGTACTTC
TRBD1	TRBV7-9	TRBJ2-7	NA	CASSSNAGTGGREQYF	TGTGCCAGCAGCTCAAACGCCGGGACAGGGGGCCGCGAGCAGTACTTC
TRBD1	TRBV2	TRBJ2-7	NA	CASSEKGQGEESYEQYF	TGTGCCAGCAGTGAAAAGGGACAGGGGGAGGAATCCTACGAGCAGTACTTC
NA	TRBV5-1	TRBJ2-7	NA	CASSSPLGHEQYF	TGCGCCAGCAGCTCCCCACTAGGCCACGAGCAGTACTTC
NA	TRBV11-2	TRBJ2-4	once	CASSQRRGTVNIQYF	TGTGCCAGCAGCCAGAGGCGGGGTACCGTCAACATTCAGTACTTC
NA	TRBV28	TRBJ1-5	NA	CASSFPNGGQPQHF	TGTGCCAGCAGTTTCCCAAACGGAGGGCAGCCCCAGCATTTT
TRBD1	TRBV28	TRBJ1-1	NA	CASRRLTGTGGTEAFF	TGTGCCAGCAGACGGTTGACCGGGACAGGGGGCACTGAAGCTTTCTTT
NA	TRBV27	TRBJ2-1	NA	CASSLGQYNEQFF	TGTGCCAGCAGCCTAGGACAGTACAATGAGCAGTTCTTC
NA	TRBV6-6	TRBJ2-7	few	CASNANPSDRREYF	TGTGCCAGCAACGCCAATCCCTCAGACAGGCGTGAGTACTTC
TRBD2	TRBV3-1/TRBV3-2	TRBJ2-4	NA	CASSQGTTTSGGSLRF	TGTGCCAGCAGCCAAGGTACGACGACTAGCGGGGGATCCCTGCGCTTC
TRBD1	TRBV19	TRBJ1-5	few	CASSTTRTGSYSNQPQHF	TGTGCCAGTAGTACCACCCGGACAGGATCATATAGCAATCAGCCCCAGCATTTT
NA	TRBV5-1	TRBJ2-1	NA	CASKIGGPAYNEQFF	TGCGCCAGCAAGATAGGGGGTCCCGCTTACAATGAGCAGTTCTTC
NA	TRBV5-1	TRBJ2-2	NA	CASSLAASSLTGELFF	TGCGCCAGCAGCTTGGCCGCGTCTAGCCTAACCGGGGAGCTGTTTTTT
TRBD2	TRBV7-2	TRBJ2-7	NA	CASSPSGGYEQYF	TGTGCCAGCAGCCCTAGCGGGGGTTACGAGCAGTACTTC
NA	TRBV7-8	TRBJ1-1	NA	CASSLFGGTEAFF	TGTGCCAGCAGCTTATTCGGGGGCACTGAAGCTTTCTTT
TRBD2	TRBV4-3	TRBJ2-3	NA	CASSQVMGLQRERGNTQYF	TGCGCCAGCAGCCAAGTTATGGGGTTGCAGCGGGAGAGAGGAAATACGCAGTATTTT
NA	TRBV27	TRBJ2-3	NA	CASSLTGSTDTQYF	TGTGCCAGCAGCCTTACAGGGTCCACAGATACGCAGTATTTT
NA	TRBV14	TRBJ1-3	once	CASSQEWGAGNTIYF	TGTGCCAGCAGCCAAGAATGGGGGGCTGGAAACACCATATATTTT
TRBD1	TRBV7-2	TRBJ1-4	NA	CASSWTGSTNEKLFF	TGTGCCAGCAGCTGGACAGGGTCAACTAATGAAAAACTGTTTTTT
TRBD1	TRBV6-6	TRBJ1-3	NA	CASSPHPAGTGQGNTIYF	TGTGCCAGCAGTCCCCACCCGGCCGGGACAGGGCAAGGAAACACCATATATTTT
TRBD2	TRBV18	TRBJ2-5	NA	CASSPLPSGGFGQETQYF	TGTGCCAGCTCACCACTCCCTAGCGGGGGGTTTGGACAAGAGACCCAGTACTTC
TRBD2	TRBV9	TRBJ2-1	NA	CASSVAGGLSYNEQFF	TGTGCCAGCAGCGTAGCGGGGGGGCTTTCCTACAATGAGCAGTTCTTC
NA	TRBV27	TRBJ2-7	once	CASSPHDRQPYEQYF	TGTGCCAGCAGTCCCCATGACAGACAGCCCTACGAGCAGTACTTC
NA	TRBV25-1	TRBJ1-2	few	CASSDTGMAIGYTF	TGTGCCAGCAGTGATACGGGAATGGCTATCGGCTACACCTTC
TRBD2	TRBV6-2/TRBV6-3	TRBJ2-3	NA	CASSSLAGARTDTQYF	TGTGCCAGCAGTTCACTAGCGGGGGCCCGCACAGATACGCAGTATTTT
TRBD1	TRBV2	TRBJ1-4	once	CASSAGDRGRDRNEKLFF	TGTGCCAGCAGTGCGGGGGACAGGGGTAGAGACCGTAATGAAAAACTGTTTTTT
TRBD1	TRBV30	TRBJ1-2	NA	CAWQGTGGGYTF	TGTGCCTGGCAAGGGACAGGCGGTGGCTACACCTTC
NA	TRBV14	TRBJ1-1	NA	CASSQAGGGGTEAFF	TGTGCCAGCAGCCAAGCCGGGGGAGGGGGCACTGAAGCTTTCTTT
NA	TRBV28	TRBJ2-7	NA	CASSRWQGKGYEQYF	TGTGCCAGCAGCAGATGGCAGGGAAAAGGTTACGAGCAGTACTTC
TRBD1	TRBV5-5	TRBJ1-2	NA	CASSSTGANYGYTF	TGTGCCAGCAGCTCGACAGGGGCTAACTATGGCTACACCTTC
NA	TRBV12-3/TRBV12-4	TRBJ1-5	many	CASSLWGPQPQHF	TGTGCCAGCAGTCTCTGGGGGCCCCAGCCCCAGCATTTT
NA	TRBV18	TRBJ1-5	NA	CASSPEGVGNQPQHF	TGTGCCAGCTCACCAGAAGGGGTGGGCAATCAGCCCCAGCATTTT
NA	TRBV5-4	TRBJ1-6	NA	CASSSSGGNNSPLHF	TGTGCCAGCAGCTCGTCCGGGGGGAATAATTCACCCCTCCACTTT
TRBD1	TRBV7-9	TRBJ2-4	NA	CASSPGQPLNIQYF	TGTGCCAGCAGCCCGGGACAGCCCCTAAACATTCAGTACTTC
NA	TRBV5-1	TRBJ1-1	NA	CASSRMRRQENTEAFF	TGCGCCAGCAGCCGCATGCGGCGACAGGAGAACACTGAAGCTTTCTTT
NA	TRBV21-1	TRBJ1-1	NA	CASSKEDRLTEAFF	TGTGCCAGCAGCAAAGAGGACAGGCTGACTGAAGCTTTCTTT
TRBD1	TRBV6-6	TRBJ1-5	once	CASTPDRKGQPQHF	TGTGCCAGCACTCCGGACAGGAAAGGTCAGCCCCAGCATTTT
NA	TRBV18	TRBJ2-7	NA	CASSPGTRAEQYF	TGTGCCAGCTCACCCGGGACACGGGCCGAGCAGTACTTC
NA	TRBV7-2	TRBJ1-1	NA	CASSLDLFPPHASEAFF	TGTGCCAGCAGCTTAGACTTATTTCCACCCCACGCTTCGGAAGCTTTCTTT
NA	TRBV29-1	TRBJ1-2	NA	CSVTKGQNYGYTF	TGCAGCGTTACTAAGGGACAAAACTATGGCTACACCTTC
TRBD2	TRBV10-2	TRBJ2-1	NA	CASRLLLAGGDNEQFF	TGCGCCAGCAGGCTCCTCTTAGCGGGAGGTGACAATGAGCAGTTCTTC
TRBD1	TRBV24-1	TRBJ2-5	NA	CATSDPDRVQETQYF	TGTGCCACCAGTGATCCGGACAGGGTCCAAGAGACCCAGTACTTC
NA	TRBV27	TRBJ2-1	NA	CASSLWGGSYNEQFF	TGTGCCAGCAGTTTATGGGGCGGATCCTACAATGAGCAGTTCTTC
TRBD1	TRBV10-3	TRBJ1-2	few	CAITPDRDIQFYTF	TGTGCCATCACCCCAGACAGGGACATTCAATTCTACACCTTC
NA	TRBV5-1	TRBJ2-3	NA	CASSLGTVSTDTQYF	TGCGCCAGCAGCTTGGGGACTGTTAGCACAGATACGCAGTATTTT
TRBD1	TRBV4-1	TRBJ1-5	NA	CASSRDRTSNQPQHF	TGCGCCAGCAGCCGGGACAGGACTAGCAATCAGCCCCAGCATTTT
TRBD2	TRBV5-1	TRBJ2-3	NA	CASSISGVSTDTQYF	TGCGCCAGCAGCATTAGCGGGGTTAGCACAGATACGCAGTATTTT
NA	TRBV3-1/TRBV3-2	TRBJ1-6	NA	CASSQAADNSPLHF	TGTGCCAGCAGCCAAGCAGCGGATAATTCACCCCTCCACTTT
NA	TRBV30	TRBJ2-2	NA	CAWSEVGEPRAGELFF	TGTGCCTGGAGCGAGGTTGGGGAGCCGAGGGCCGGGGAGCTGTTTTTT
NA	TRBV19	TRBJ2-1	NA	CASSIRTDYNEQFF	TGTGCCAGTAGTATTCGGACAGATTACAATGAGCAGTTCTTC
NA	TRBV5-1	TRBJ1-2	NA	CASSLERGQGGYTF	TGCGCCAGCAGCTTGGAGCGGGGGCAAGGTGGCTACACCTTC